The 2 T cell receptor beta chains below all came from one sample that was sequenced in a study of cytomegalovirus exposure and HLA in healthy donors. This PCR relied on a set of 60 Vbeta primers and 13 Jbeta primers. Clones were read by immunoSEQ multiplex PCR, and TCRdb kept only the in-frame ones, dropping some. This table has 78,000 or so clones, roughly 83% appearing once. The sample taken for sequencing was PBMCs. The source is a woman aged 45-59 years in good health and CMV-seronegative.

The J gene is TRBJ1-6, the V gene TRBV28; D is undetermined. Trimming took off 3 bases at V and 10 bases at J, with 10 bases between the two ends. The CDR3 is 13 residues long. In germline, CDR1 is MDHEN, CDR2 SYDVKM. The CDR3 DNA sequence: TGTGCCAGCAGTTTCGGGTCCCCATCACCCCTCCACTTT. It specifies CASSFGSPSPLHF. Supplemented by reference TRBV28 and TRBJ1-6, the full variable domain reads DVKVTQSSRYLVKRTGEKVFLECVQDMDHENMFWYRQDPGLGLRLIYFSYDVKMKEKGDIPEGYSVSREKKERFSLILESASTNQTSMYLCASSFGSPSPLHFGNGTRLTVT.

The chain has TRBV12-2 and TRBJ2-7; TRBD2 was called by the table and not checked on the DNA. TRBV12-2 is listed as a pseudogene. CDR3 length: 14 residues. The DNA of the CDR3 is TGTGCAAGTCGTTCTCCCCCGGGGATCCACGAGCAGTACGTC. Translated, it gives CASRSPPGIHEQYV.